This T cell receptor beta chain was captured by sequencing in a study of neoadjuvant anti-PD-1 for oral cavity cancer. For the study at large: Most patients had three to four biweekly doses of 3 mg/kg nivolumab before resection.

Germline V lookup: CDR1 MNHNY, CDR2 SVGAGI (reference sequence). V was clipped by 7 bases and J by 4 bases, with 14 bases between them. CDR3 length equals 14 residues. Patients had HPV-negative, locally advanced oral cavity squamous cell carcinoma. Six replicates per PBMC sample, mostly from 480 ng of genomic DNA. Generated by immunoSEQ multiplex PCR, the TCRdb table keeps only in-frame clones and is missing some. The repertoire holds 15,000 to 20,000 clones, about 61% seen once, with 2.5% to 3.5% in the top ten. This specimen consisted of PBMCs, obtained before nivolumab (anti-PD-1) treatment. The V gene is TRBV6-6, the J gene TRBJ1-3; tentatively, D is TRBD1 (5 bases). The sequence derives from a person between 40 and 80 years old with oral cavity squamous cell carcinoma. CDR3 sequence (DNA): TGTGCCAGCAATGTACGGGACCGAGGAAACACCATATATTTT. Translation: CASNVRDRGNTIYF.